One and the same sample provided the 10 T cell receptor beta chains below, sequenced in a study of shared clonotypes between healthy human individuals. Measured with immunoSEQ multiplex PCR; TCRdb has only the in-frame clones, and not every one. The table has 630,000 or so clones, 95% to 98% seen once. Cells designated naive CD8 were CD45RO-negative and were positively selected for CCR7, with terminally differentiated effector memory CD45RA+ cells excluded. Sequencing was performed on naive CD8+ T cells sorted from blood. The receptors stem from a man aged 30-40 years in good health.

This clone was picked up one time. The chain couples TRBV25-1 to TRBJ1-1, with 7 bases lining up with TRBD1. V trimming: 6 bases; J trimming: 5 bases; junction bases outside the gene matches: 6. CDR3 length: 13 amino acids. CDR1 and CDR2 from the germline V gene are MGHDK and SYGVNS. The CDR3 DNA reads as TGTGCCAGCAGGGCAGGGGGTCGGACTGAAGCTTTCTTT. This encodes CASRAGGRTEAFF.

Here the CDR3 reads CASSPRLAGEDFHEQYF. CDR3 in DNA: TGTGCCAGCTCACCACGACTAGCGGGAGAAGATTTCCACGAGCAGTACTTC. This chain uses TRBV18 with TRBJ2-7, with 12 bases identical to TRBD2. V lost 1 base to trimming and J lost 5 bases; unmatched junction nucleotides: 9. In germline, CDR1 is KGHSH, CDR2 LQKENI. The CDR3 length is 17 residues.

J is TRBJ2-7 and V is TRBV18; D is possibly TRBD2 (5 bases). The CDR3 runs 14 residues. Trimming removed 3 bases from V and 6 bases from J, with 15 bases in between. Germline lookup yields CDR1 KGHSH and CDR2 LQKENI. The CDR3 bases are TGTGCCAGCTCACCTACGACGGGCCGGGGCGAGCAGTACTTC. This translates into CASSPTTGRGEQYF.

The rearrangement links TRBV27 to TRBJ2-3; a possible D gene is TRBD2 (6 bases). V was cut by 2 bases and J by 2 bases, with 14 bases left in between. This CDR3 is built from 16 residues. CDR1 is MNHEY and CDR2 is SMNVEV in the germline V gene (reference sequence). CDR3 nucleotides: TGTGCCAGCAGTTTAGGGGCTAGCGACGACACAGATACGCAGTATTTT. This sequence encodes CASSLGASDDTDTQYF.

The chain combines TRBV7-9 with TRBJ2-5; D is perhaps TRBD1 (5 bases). CDR3 length equals 15 residues. Between the trimmed V and J ends, which lost 5 bases and 3 bases, there was a span of 16 bases. The germline V gene has CDR1 SEHNR and CDR2 FQNEAQ (reference sequence). CDR3 residues: CASSRGGRGEETQYF. In DNA, the CDR3 is TGTGCCAGCAGCAGGGGCGGTCGCGGAGAAGAGACCCAGTACTTC.

J is TRBJ2-5 and V is TRBV29-1, with 9 bases matching TRBD2. After removal of 1 base from V and 5 bases from J, the junction contained 5 bases not matched to a gene. Germline V CDR1 and CDR2: SQVTM, ANQGSEA. The CDR3 is 14 amino acids. CDR3 loop: CSVEGTSDSETQYF. The CDR3 DNA is TGCAGCGTTGAAGGGACTAGCGACAGCGAGACCCAGTACTTC.

The chain uses TRBV10-2 and TRBJ2-1; D call uncertain. In germline, CDR1 is WSHSY, CDR2 SAAADI. V gave up 7 bases and J gave up 3 bases, with 4 bases separating them. The CDR3 spans 11 residues. Here the CDR3 DNA reads TGCGCCAGCAACAGCTACAATGAGCAGTTCTTC. Its translation is CASNSYNEQFF.

The V gene is TRBV7-9, the J gene TRBJ2-1, with a tentative D call TRBD2 (5 bases). Trimming removed 5 bases from V and 0 bases from J, with 11 bases in between. The CDR3 is 15 residues long. Germline CDR1 is SEHNR and CDR2 is FQNEAQ (reference sequence). CDR3 sequence: CASSLLETSYNEQFF. The CDR3 DNA reads TGTGCCAGCAGCCTACTAGAAACCTCCTACAATGAGCAGTTCTTC.

This sequence joins TRBV27 and TRBJ2-1, with TRBD2 matching 9 bases. The CDR3 is 16 amino acids. From germline, CDR1 is MNHEY and CDR2 SMNVEV (reference sequence). Germline trimming cut 2 bases from V and 2 bases from J; bases unmatched to any gene: 4. CDR3 loop: CASSLGGRVTYNEQFF. CDR3 sequence (DNA): TGTGCCAGCAGTTTAGGCGGGAGGGTCACCTACAATGAGCAGTTCTTC.

The V call is TRBV6-4, the J call TRBJ2-3, with D tentatively TRBD2 (5 bases). Germline V gene sequence: CDR1 MRHNA, CDR2 SNTAGT. The CDR3 loop spans 18 amino acids. V lost 5 bases to trimming and J lost 0 bases, with 21 bases between them. The CDR3 loop is CASSPIWETGHSTDTQYF. In DNA, the CDR3 is TGTGCCAGCAGTCCCATATGGGAGACGGGTCATAGCACAGATACGCAGTATTTT.